This entry describes one TCR beta chain. The data belong to a study of blood T cell repertoires in COVID-19. TCRdb keeps only in-frame clones here, not all; method: immunoSEQ multiplex PCR. The table records over 200,000 clones, approximately 81% of them present only once. V was clipped by 1 base and J by 5 bases, with 14 bases between them. The CDR3 contains 15 residues. CDR1 is SGHAT, CDR2 FQNNGV, per germline. The specimen was peripheral blood. The origin of this receptor is a woman at least 80 years old with active or convalescent COVID-19. This chain joins TRBV11-2 and TRBJ1-1, with D possibly being TRBD1 (5 bases). The CDR3 region is CASSLAAGMGTEAFF. The CDR3 bases are TGTGCCAGCAGCTTAGCTGCAGGGATGGGGACTGAAGCTTTCTTT.